A selection of T cell receptor beta chains follows, all from one sample in a study of T cell changes during pregnancy in multiple sclerosis. TCRdb's copy holds only in-frame clones and misses some; the assay was immunoSEQ multiplex PCR. Here the sample spans about 57,000 clones, 89% being singletons. The sequences come from peripheral blood, collected after pregnancy. Every receptor here comes from a female donor with multiple sclerosis, enrolled in a pregnancy study. Each CDR3 is given with its conserved first and last residue. Each record gives: D gene, clone size, CDR3 length, V gene, J gene, CDR3 protein, CDR3 DNA. The D gene is left open where the match is weak. Rows may omit the clone size; those that give it use once, few, many or a size class.

d_call: .; clone_size: .; cdr3_length: 14; v_call: TRBV28; j_call: TRBJ1-6; cdr3_aa: CASDSGFYNSPLHF; cdr3_nt: TGTGCCAGCGACTCAGGGTTCTACAATTCACCCCTCCACTTT
d_call: .; clone_size: .; cdr3_length: 14; v_call: TRBV19; j_call: TRBJ2-1; cdr3_aa: CASSSLGGYNEQFF; cdr3_nt: TGTGCCAGTAGTAGCCTCGGGGGATACAATGAGCAGTTCTTC
d_call: TRBD1; clone_size: .; cdr3_length: 11; v_call: TRBV19; j_call: TRBJ2-3; cdr3_aa: CASGQGDTQYF; cdr3_nt: TGTGCCAGTGGACAGGGAGATACGCAGTATTTT
d_call: .; clone_size: .; cdr3_length: 18; v_call: TRBV19; j_call: TRBJ2-2; cdr3_aa: CASSIVAGWGDNTGELFF; cdr3_nt: TGTGCCAGTAGTATAGTGGCGGGCTGGGGGGACAACACCGGGGAGCTGTTTTTT
d_call: .; clone_size: .; cdr3_length: 15; v_call: TRBV5-1; j_call: TRBJ2-1; cdr3_aa: CASSLAPQGGDEQFF; cdr3_nt: TGCGCCAGCAGCTTGGCCCCCCAGGGTGGCGATGAGCAGTTCTTC
d_call: .; clone_size: .; cdr3_length: 14; v_call: TRBV7-9; j_call: TRBJ2-7; cdr3_aa: CASSTASTLLPRYF; cdr3_nt: TGTGCCAGCAGCACAGCCAGCACCCTATTGCCCCGGTACTTC
d_call: .; clone_size: .; cdr3_length: 14; v_call: TRBV7-9; j_call: TRBJ1-4; cdr3_aa: CASSLLGVDEKLFF; cdr3_nt: TGTGCCAGCAGCTTATTAGGGGTTGATGAAAAACTGTTTTTT
d_call: .; clone_size: .; cdr3_length: 15; v_call: TRBV7-8; j_call: TRBJ2-7; cdr3_aa: CASSWSGDHGYEQYF; cdr3_nt: TGTGCCAGCAGCTGGTCAGGGGATCACGGCTACGAGCAGTACTTC
d_call: TRBD1; clone_size: .; cdr3_length: 14; v_call: TRBV7-3; j_call: TRBJ1-1; cdr3_aa: CASSLRGGGAEAFF; cdr3_nt: TGTGCCAGCAGCTTAAGAGGGGGCGGCGCTGAAGCTTTCTTT
d_call: .; clone_size: once; cdr3_length: 15; v_call: TRBV9; j_call: TRBJ2-7; cdr3_aa: CASSVEASLSYEQYF; cdr3_nt: TGTGCCAGCAGCGTTGAGGCTAGTCTATCCTACGAGCAGTACTTC
d_call: .; clone_size: .; cdr3_length: 13; v_call: TRBV5-1; j_call: TRBJ2-1; cdr3_aa: CASSLRSYNEQFF; cdr3_nt: TGCGCCAGCAGCCTCCGCTCCTACAATGAGCAGTTCTTC
d_call: .; clone_size: .; cdr3_length: 15; v_call: TRBV7-2; j_call: TRBJ2-4; cdr3_aa: CASSLEGGRGNIQYF; cdr3_nt: TGTGCCAGCAGCTTAGAAGGGGGGAGGGGAAACATTCAGTACTTC
d_call: .; clone_size: .; cdr3_length: 15; v_call: TRBV5-4; j_call: TRBJ1-3; cdr3_aa: CASSFGGADGNTIYF; cdr3_nt: TGTGCCAGCAGCTTCGGGGGGGCGGACGGAAACACCATATATTTT
d_call: .; clone_size: once; cdr3_length: 12; v_call: TRBV9; j_call: TRBJ1-2; cdr3_aa: CASSPLGGGYTF; cdr3_nt: TGTGCCAGCAGCCCGTTGGGGGGGGGCTACACCTTC
d_call: TRBD1; clone_size: .; cdr3_length: 16; v_call: TRBV9; j_call: TRBJ1-1; cdr3_aa: CASSVTMPDRTAEAFF; cdr3_nt: TGTGCCAGCAGCGTTACGATGCCGGACAGGACAGCTGAAGCTTTCTTT
d_call: .; clone_size: .; cdr3_length: 14; v_call: TRBV7-2; j_call: TRBJ2-1; cdr3_aa: CASSLAPGADEQFF; cdr3_nt: TGTGCCAGCAGCTTAGCCCCGGGTGCGGATGAGCAGTTCTTC
d_call: .; clone_size: .; cdr3_length: 14; v_call: TRBV28; j_call: TRBJ1-1; cdr3_aa: CASSLAPTGTEAFF; cdr3_nt: TGTGCCAGCAGTTTAGCCCCAACAGGGACTGAAGCTTTCTTT
d_call: TRBD1; clone_size: .; cdr3_length: 15; v_call: TRBV28; j_call: TRBJ2-1; cdr3_aa: CASSPGDRNYNEQFF; cdr3_nt: TGTGCCAGCTCCCCCGGGGACAGAAATTACAATGAGCAGTTCTTC
d_call: .; clone_size: .; cdr3_length: 11; v_call: TRBV2; j_call: TRBJ1-1; cdr3_aa: CASSIDSEAFF; cdr3_nt: TGTGCCAGCAGTATCGACAGTGAAGCTTTCTTT
d_call: .; clone_size: .; cdr3_length: 13; v_call: TRBV7-2; j_call: TRBJ2-3; cdr3_aa: CASSQGPTDTQYF; cdr3_nt: TGTGCCAGCAGCCAGGGCCCTACGGATACGCAGTATTTT
d_call: TRBD1; clone_size: .; cdr3_length: 18; v_call: TRBV29-1; j_call: TRBJ1-2; cdr3_aa: CSVRSSLTGTGIYYGYTF; cdr3_nt: TGCAGCGTCCGGTCCTCCCTCACAGGGACAGGGATTTACTATGGCTACACCTTC
d_call: .; clone_size: .; cdr3_length: 12; v_call: TRBV10-1; j_call: TRBJ2-3; cdr3_aa: CANPGDFDTQYF; cdr3_nt: TGCGCCAACCCGGGGGACTTCGATACGCAGTATTTT
d_call: .; clone_size: once; cdr3_length: 13; v_call: TRBV19; j_call: TRBJ2-7; cdr3_aa: CASSLQGSYEQYF; cdr3_nt: TGTGCCAGTAGCTTGCAGGGTTCGTACGAGCAGTACTTC
d_call: TRBD2; clone_size: .; cdr3_length: 16; v_call: TRBV27; j_call: TRBJ2-1; cdr3_aa: CASSLSGVRSYNEQFF; cdr3_nt: TGTGCCAGCAGTTTAAGCGGGGTTCGATCCTACAATGAGCAGTTCTTC
d_call: .; clone_size: .; cdr3_length: 16; v_call: TRBV4-1; j_call: TRBJ1-2; cdr3_aa: CASSQDGHPANYGYTF; cdr3_nt: TGCGCCAGCAGCCAAGATGGGCACCCAGCTAACTATGGCTACACCTTC
d_call: .; clone_size: .; cdr3_length: 12; v_call: TRBV5-1; j_call: TRBJ2-1; cdr3_aa: CASSPHYNEQFF; cdr3_nt: TGCGCCAGCAGCCCACATTACAATGAGCAGTTCTTC
d_call: TRBD2; clone_size: .; cdr3_length: 18; v_call: TRBV25-1; j_call: TRBJ2-1; cdr3_aa: CASSEYIGTTEGYNEQFF; cdr3_nt: TGTGCCAGCAGTGAATATATCGGGACTACAGAGGGCTACAATGAGCAGTTCTTC
d_call: .; clone_size: once; cdr3_length: 18; v_call: TRBV4-3; j_call: TRBJ1-3; cdr3_aa: CASSQVAAPASSGNTIYF; cdr3_nt: TGCGCCAGCAGCCAAGTCGCCGCCCCTGCTAGCTCTGGAAACACCATATATTTT
d_call: TRBD2; clone_size: .; cdr3_length: 16; v_call: TRBV7-2; j_call: TRBJ2-5; cdr3_aa: CASSSIAGGLSGTQYF; cdr3_nt: TGTGCCAGCAGTTCCATAGCGGGGGGCCTGTCCGGGACCCAGTACTTC
d_call: TRBD1; clone_size: .; cdr3_length: 14; v_call: TRBV23-1; j_call: TRBJ1-2; cdr3_aa: CASSRTGVYYGYTF; cdr3_nt: TGCGCCAGCAGTCGGACAGGGGTTTACTATGGCTACACCTTC
d_call: TRBD1; clone_size: .; cdr3_length: 15; v_call: TRBV2; j_call: TRBJ1-1; cdr3_aa: CASSGTGGFGKRAFF; cdr3_nt: TGTGCCAGCAGTGGTACAGGGGGCTTTGGGAAGAGAGCTTTCTTT
d_call: .; clone_size: once; cdr3_length: 16; v_call: TRBV18; j_call: TRBJ2-3; cdr3_aa: CASSPSTGSHTDTQYF; cdr3_nt: TGTGCCAGCTCACCATCCACAGGTTCTCACACAGATACGCAGTATTTT
d_call: .; clone_size: .; cdr3_length: 12; v_call: TRBV2; j_call: TRBJ2-2; cdr3_aa: CASSRDTGELFF; cdr3_nt: TGTGCCAGCAGTCGGGACACCGGGGAGCTGTTTTTT
d_call: TRBD2; clone_size: .; cdr3_length: 16; v_call: TRBV30; j_call: TRBJ2-6; cdr3_aa: CAWSHPGGAGANVLTF; cdr3_nt: TGTGCCTGGAGTCATCCGGGAGGGGCGGGGGCCAACGTCCTGACTTTC
d_call: .; clone_size: .; cdr3_length: 9; v_call: TRBV20-1; j_call: TRBJ1-2; cdr3_aa: CSARGGYTF; cdr3_nt: TGCAGTGCCCGGGGTGGCTACACCTTC
d_call: .; clone_size: once; cdr3_length: 15; v_call: TRBV6-6; j_call: TRBJ1-4; cdr3_aa: CASSYAPGTNEKLFF; cdr3_nt: TGTGCCAGCAGTTATGCCCCAGGTACTAATGAAAAACTGTTTTTT
d_call: TRBD2; clone_size: .; cdr3_length: 15; v_call: TRBV7-2; j_call: TRBJ2-3; cdr3_aa: CASSLGAGATDTQYF; cdr3_nt: TGTGCCAGCAGCTTAGGAGCGGGGGCCACAGATACGCAGTATTTT
d_call: .; clone_size: .; cdr3_length: 15; v_call: TRBV28; j_call: TRBJ1-2; cdr3_aa: CASSFTGLVNYGYTF; cdr3_nt: TGTGCCAGCAGTTTCACAGGTCTCGTTAACTATGGCTACACCTTC
d_call: .; clone_size: .; cdr3_length: 14; v_call: TRBV6-4; j_call: TRBJ2-3; cdr3_aa: CASSDSTGTDTQYF; cdr3_nt: TGTGCCAGCAGTGACTCGACAGGCACAGATACGCAGTATTTT
d_call: TRBD1; clone_size: few; cdr3_length: 14; v_call: TRBV2; j_call: TRBJ2-4; cdr3_aa: CASRPDRVGYIQYF; cdr3_nt: TGTGCCAGCAGGCCGGACAGGGTTGGATACATTCAGTACTTC
d_call: .; clone_size: .; cdr3_length: 13; v_call: TRBV28; j_call: TRBJ2-7; cdr3_aa: CASSPTGTHEQYF; cdr3_nt: TGTGCCAGCAGTCCTACAGGGACCCACGAGCAGTACTTC
d_call: TRBD1; clone_size: .; cdr3_length: 14; v_call: TRBV10-1; j_call: TRBJ1-5; cdr3_aa: CARTTGAAGQPQHF; cdr3_nt: TGCGCCAGGACGACAGGGGCGGCGGGTCAGCCCCAGCATTTT
d_call: .; clone_size: .; cdr3_length: 12; v_call: TRBV29-1; j_call: TRBJ1-1; cdr3_aa: CSVDAGGTEAFF; cdr3_nt: TGCAGCGTTGATGCGGGAGGGACTGAAGCTTTCTTT
d_call: .; clone_size: .; cdr3_length: 15; v_call: TRBV6-5; j_call: TRBJ1-2; cdr3_aa: CASSATRGWYYGYTF; cdr3_nt: TGTGCCAGCAGTGCCACCAGGGGTTGGTACTATGGCTACACCTTC
d_call: .; clone_size: .; cdr3_length: 15; v_call: TRBV30; j_call: TRBJ1-1; cdr3_aa: CAWSTYEERNTEAFF; cdr3_nt: TGTGCCTGGAGTACTTATGAGGAGAGGAACACTGAAGCTTTCTTT
d_call: TRBD1; clone_size: .; cdr3_length: 15; v_call: TRBV6-1; j_call: TRBJ1-2; cdr3_aa: CASSAGQGGLYGYTF; cdr3_nt: TGTGCCAGCAGTGCCGGACAGGGCGGGCTCTATGGCTACACCTTC
d_call: .; clone_size: once; cdr3_length: 12; v_call: TRBV11-3; j_call: TRBJ2-2; cdr3_aa: CASSSRTGELFF; cdr3_nt: TGTGCCAGCAGCTCCCGTACCGGGGAGCTGTTTTTT
d_call: TRBD1; clone_size: .; cdr3_length: 15; v_call: TRBV5-6; j_call: TRBJ1-5; cdr3_aa: CASSLGDRPAQPQHF; cdr3_nt: TGTGCCAGCAGCCTCGGGGACAGGCCGGCACAGCCCCAGCATTTT
d_call: .; clone_size: .; cdr3_length: 15; v_call: TRBV19; j_call: TRBJ1-1; cdr3_aa: CASTLGRRRYTEAFF; cdr3_nt: TGTGCCAGTACCCTGGGGAGGCGGAGATACACTGAAGCTTTCTTT